This TCR beta chain appears in the sequencing data of a study of radiation and T cells in renal cell carcinoma (dated by TCRdb to the early 2020s). For the study in its entirety: Samples were obtained from a clinical trial, in which 15 Gy stereotactic body radiation therapy was delivered to primary renal cell carcinomas and nephrectomy was performed 4 weeks later. A total of under 60 samples underwent TCR beta sequencing, made up of 25 or so tumors and about 27 peripheral blood samples. In the 53 samples combined, roughly 4.4 million unique CDR3 nucleotide sequences were found, encoding 2.5 million or so unique CDR3 amino acid sequences.

A word on this clone: Its antigen specificity is not known. There are no base qualities to consult, and no much larger clone falls within one base.

Interpreted using the paper, the time point label stands for: baseline pretreatment blood. What this sample's treatment or condition label stands for: 15 Gy SBRT to primary tumor, nephrectomy 4 weeks later. To follow tumor-enriched clonotypes, serial peripheral blood was collected from radiation-treated patients at baseline and at 2 weeks and 4 weeks after SBRT. All patients had renal cell carcinoma with clear cell pathology. Genomic DNA for TCR sequencing was prepared using the QIAamp DNA Blood Mini Kit (Qiagen). Samples were included in the analyses only if all quality control checks were passed. The CDR3 measures 14 amino acids from cysteine to phenylalanine. The DNA shown is the 42-base CDR3, in frame from base 1. Germline trimming: 5 bases from V, 7 bases from J; junction bases outside gene matches: 7. The germline V gene gives CDR1 as SNHLY and CDR2 as FYNNEI. The immunoSEQ kit was used, according to the manufacturer's recommendations, to generate TCR beta libraries from genomic DNA. Library preparation used a first multiplex PCR with proprietary primers, then a second PCR adding unique barcodes, with bead cleanups after each round. A positive control reaction and a negative control reaction, both provided in the kit, were run with every batch of samples. The final libraries were assessed on an Agilent 4200 TapeStation D1000 ScreenTape, pooled by volume, and quantified by qPCR. Sequencing was performed on an Illumina NextSeq500 using a MidOutput 150-cycle cartridge, with 156 Read1 cycles, 15 Index1 cycles, and the kit custom primers. The pooled library was loaded at 0.75 to 1 pM, and about 21% PhiX control was spiked in. On the authors' methods: Vendor-processed data were analyzed in R, with a clonotype defined as all T cells sharing the same CDR3 nucleotide sequence. For clone abundance analyses, frequencies were normalized to the 10,000 most abundant clones in each sample. Before analysis, public T cell clones were removed, and these numbered fewer than five per sample on average. Tumor-enriched and baseline blood-enriched clonotypes were defined by at least a 32-fold difference in abundance between compartments. A beta-binomial differential abundance model was applied to find clonotypes that expanded or contracted between blood time points. The Baroni-Urbani and Buser coefficient was used to measure tumor-blood repertoire similarity, and groups were compared with two-tailed Wilcoxon tests in R. TCRdb re-hosts the immuneACCESS table, in-frame sequences only. Its copies lack some clones; in the studies checked, an unresolved V gene accounts for under half of them, and the cause for the rest is not known. V and J calls plus clone size are reproduced from that table; the DNA served to infer D and trimming. Here the sample has approximately 51,000 clones; roughly 84% occur a single time. In total, the top ten clones hold under 35% of the sample.

What the study reported, not specific to this receptor: Blood repertoire dynamics were not followed beyond 4 weeks after treatment. An increase in top tumor clonotypes in blood was observed from baseline to 2 weeks post-radiation, followed by contraction by 4 weeks, which was taken to suggest transient expansion of tumor-resident clones. The single-armed trial design could not address effects of radiation dose or scheduling on the TCR repertoire. No pretreatment tumor biopsies were available, so the baseline intratumoral presence of clonotypes could not be determined.

Specimen: blood, collected from a patient whose treatment included radiotherapy and nephrectomy. The clonotype was recovered from a woman in her 70s with renal cell carcinoma. Here the chain combines TRBV2 and TRBJ1-1; the junction holds 10 bases that match TRBD1. In nucleotides, the sequence is TGTGCCAGCAGTACTGGGACAGGGGTGGGTGAAGCTTTCTTT. Its product reads: CASSTGTGVGEAFF. Here the CDR3 is joined to the reference TRBV2 and TRBJ1-1 genes, and the full variable domain is: EPEVTQTPSHQVTQMGQEVILRCVPISNHLYFYWYRQILGQKVEFLVSFYNNEISEKSEIFDDQFSVERPDGSNFTLKIRSTKLEDSAMYFCASSTGTGVGEAFFGQGTRLTVV.